This T cell receptor beta chain was sequenced in a study of blood T cell repertoires in COVID-19. Study-wide context: Sources were T cells, B-cell-depleted T cells, or PBMCs; the material itself was cDNA or gDNA.

The length of the CDR3 is 12 residues. Germline CDR1 ENHRY, CDR2 SYGVKD. The V gene lost 2 bases and the J gene lost 9 bases, with 8 bases spanning the gap. Per the study methods: Researchers report that nucleated cell counts were estimated from reference gene primer amplification. The data were produced by immunoSEQ multiplex PCR, yet TCRdb's version contains in-frame clones alone and is incomplete. The V and J calls and clone size are taken from that table; D and trimming were inferred from the DNA. The sample contains roughly 190,000 clones, 82% of which appear only once. It was during active infection that Seattle patients were enrolled and then longitudinally followed.

The specimen sequenced was peripheral blood. V is TRBV10-3 and J is TRBJ1-5, with unresolved D. The receptor comes from a woman in her sixties or seventies with COVID-19, enrolled during active disease. CDR3 protein: CAISERGGPQHF. CDR3 DNA: TGTGCCATCAGTGAGCGGGGTGGGCCCCAGCATTTT.